This TCR beta chain was captured in a study of CD8+CD57+ T cells in acquired aplastic anemia. Study details: Sorted CD4+ plus CD8+ cells gave DNA averaging approximately 3.2 ug. In CD4+ cells, healthy donors produced an average of approximately 9.9 million reads.

At least ten counts were recorded for this clonotype. Its specificity is not known. Germline values: CDR1 MNHNY, CDR2 SVGAGI (reference sequence). V gave up 3 bases and J gave up 3 bases; unmatched junction bases: 4. CDR3 size: 14 residues. Genomic DNA served as template for TCR beta VDJ and CDR3 profiling. In TCRdb, the reads were re-called with MiXCR into one record per CDR3 protein. Of about 71,000 distinct CDR3 sequences in the sample, roughly half were seen once. Points from the study as a whole: No significant patient-versus-control difference appeared in CD8+ Simpson's diversity.

The sample taken for sequencing was sorted CD4+, CD8+, or CD8+CD57+ T cells (not recorded which) from PBMCs. The TCR sequence derives from a human donor in good health, serving as a control. The chain joins TRBV6-6 to TRBJ2-7; 8 bases agree with TRBD1. The CDR3 spells CASSYGDRIYEQYF. The CDR3 nucleotides are TGTGCCAGCAGTTATGGGGACAGGATCTACGAGCAGTACTTC.